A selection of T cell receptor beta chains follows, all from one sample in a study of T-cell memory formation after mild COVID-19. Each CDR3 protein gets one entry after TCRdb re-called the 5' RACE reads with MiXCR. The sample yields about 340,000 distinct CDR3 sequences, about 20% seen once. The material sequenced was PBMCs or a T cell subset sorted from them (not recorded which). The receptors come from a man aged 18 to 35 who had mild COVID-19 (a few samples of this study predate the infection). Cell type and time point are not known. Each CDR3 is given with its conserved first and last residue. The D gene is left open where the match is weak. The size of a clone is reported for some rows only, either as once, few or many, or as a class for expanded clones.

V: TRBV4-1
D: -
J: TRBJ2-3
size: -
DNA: TGCGCCAGCAGCCAAGATTCCAGCACCTTCACAGATACGCAGTATTTT
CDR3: CASSQDSSTFTDTQYF

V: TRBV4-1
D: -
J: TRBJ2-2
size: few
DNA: TGCGCCAGCAGCCAAGATCACAGCGGGTTGTACACCGGGGAGCTGTTTTTT
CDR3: CASSQDHSGLYTGELFF

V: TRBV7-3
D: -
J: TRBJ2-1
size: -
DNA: TGTGCCAGCAGCTTAAATTCTGGGTTTGGCAATGAGCAGTTCTTC
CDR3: CASSLNSGFGNEQFF

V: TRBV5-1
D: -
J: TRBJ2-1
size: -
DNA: TGCGCCAGCAGCTTCGGCAGTCTCAACCTTAACACCTTC
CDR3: CASSFGSLNLNTF

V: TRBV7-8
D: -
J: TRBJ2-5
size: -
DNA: TGTGCCAGCAGCGCCCGGAGTGATGAGACCCAGTACTTC
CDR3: CASSARSDETQYF

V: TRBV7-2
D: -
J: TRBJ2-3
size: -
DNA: TGTGCCAGCAGCTACAATGTCCGGGATACGCAGTATTTT
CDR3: CASSYNVRDTQYF

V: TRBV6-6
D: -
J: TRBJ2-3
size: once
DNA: TGTGCCAGCAGTTACTCTGGCATGGGAGGCGCAGATACGCAGTATTTT
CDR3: CASSYSGMGGADTQYF

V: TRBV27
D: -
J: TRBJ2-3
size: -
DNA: TGTGCCAGCAGTCTCCGGGGTAACACAGATACGCAGTATTTT
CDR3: CASSLRGNTDTQYF

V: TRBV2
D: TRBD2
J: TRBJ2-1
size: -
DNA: TGTGCCAGCATGGCCTTAGCGGGGGTCTACAATGAGCAGTTCTTC
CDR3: CASMALAGVYNEQFF

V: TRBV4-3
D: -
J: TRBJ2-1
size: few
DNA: TGCGCCAGCAGCCAAGAGGTCGGGACTCAAGTGGTCGCGCAGTTCTTC
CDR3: CASSQEVGTQVVAQFF

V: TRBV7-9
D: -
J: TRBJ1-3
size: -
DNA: TGTGCCAGCAGCCCAAGTCAGGACTCTGGAAACACCATATATTTT
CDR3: CASSPSQDSGNTIYF

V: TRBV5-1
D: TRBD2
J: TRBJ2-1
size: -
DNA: TGCGCCAGCAGCTCCGGACTAGCGGGGGGCGCGGGGCAGTTCTTC
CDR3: CASSSGLAGGAGQFF

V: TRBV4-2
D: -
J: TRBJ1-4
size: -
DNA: TGTGCCAGCAGCCAATCCTCGACAGCGCATAATGAAAAACTGTTTTTT
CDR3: CASSQSSTAHNEKLFF

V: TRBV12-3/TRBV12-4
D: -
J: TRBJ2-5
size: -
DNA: TGTGCCAGCAGTTTCACGGCAGGAGGGCAAGAGACCCAGTACTTC
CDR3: CASSFTAGGQETQYF

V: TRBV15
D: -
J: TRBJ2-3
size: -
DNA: TGTGCCACCAGCGACCCGCCGAGACTAGGAGGAGATACGCAGTATTTT
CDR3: CATSDPPRLGGDTQYF

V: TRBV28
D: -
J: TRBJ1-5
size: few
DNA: TGTGCCAGCACCGAGGGGGGGCAGGGATGGCAGCCCCAGCATTTT
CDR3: CASTEGGQGWQPQHF